This T cell receptor beta chain was profiled in a study of blood T cell repertoires in COVID-19. Across the whole study: There were acute and convalescent COVID-19 samples, and they came from the United States, Italy and Spain. Nucleic acid was either cDNA or gDNA, and it came from T cells, B-cell-depleted T cells, or PBMCs.

V lost 4 bases to trimming and J lost 3 bases; unmatched junction nucleotides: 4. Germline CDR1 is LNHDA and CDR2 is SQIVND (reference sequence). The CDR3 runs 14 residues. As processed by the authors: The assay estimated nucleated cells by amplifying reference gene primers. Profiling relied on immunoSEQ multiplex PCR, and the TCRdb table lists in-frame clones only, not all of them. V, J and clone size were drawn from that table, and D and trimming were deduced from the DNA. Among about 250,000 clones listed, about 89% were seen once. This TCR was recovered from a man aged 25-45 years with acute or convalescent COVID-19. Sequencing used peripheral blood. The V and J genes are TRBV19 and TRBJ2-7; 9 positions match TRBD2. The CDR3 DNA sequence: TGTGCCAGTAGTAATGGAGCGGGGGGCTACGAGCAGTACTTC. This codes for CASSNGAGGYEQYF.